The 28 T cell receptor beta chains below all came from one sample that was sequenced in a study of tissue T cells after allogeneic stem cell transplantation. Libraries were prepared by immunoSEQ multiplex PCR; TCRdb keeps only in-frame clonotypes and omits some of them. The sample includes about 12,000 clones, approximately 70% seen only once; the top ten take around an eighth. The specimen comprised tissue from the right colon, sampled at autopsy. Source of these receptors: a woman between 18 and 49 years old with breast cancer.

The V and J genes are TRBV12-3 or TRBV12-4 and TRBJ2-2; a possible D gene is TRBD1 (5 bases). The CDR3 loop spans 12 amino acids. V was cut by 7 bases and J by 5 bases, with 8 bases left in between. The CDR3 here is CASIQGTGELFF. The CDR3 DNA reads TGTGCCAGCATCCAGGGAACCGGGGAGCTGTTTTTT.

The chain joins TRBV7-2 to TRBJ1-2, with 8 positions matching TRBD1. V trimming: 4 bases; J trimming: 8 bases; junction bases outside the gene matches: 12. This CDR3 has 15 residues. Per germline, CDR1 SGHTA and CDR2 FQGNSA. For the CDR3, the DNA is TGTGCCAGCAGCTACCCCGGCACACAGGGGGGAGGCTACACCTTC. Protein product: CASSYPGTQGGGYTF.

The rearrangement uses TRBV7-2 and TRBJ2-5; weak D call: TRBD2 (6 bases). This CDR3 contains 15 residues. V gave up 0 bases and J gave up 2 bases, with 10 bases separating them. Germline CDR1 reads SGHTA; CDR2 reads FQGNSA. CDR3 protein: CASSLALGLQETQYF. CDR3 sequence (DNA): TGTGCCAGCAGCTTAGCGCTGGGACTTCAAGAGACCCAGTACTTC.

A few counts support this clone. The chain is built from TRBV11-3 and TRBJ1-1; D is unclear. Looked up from germline, CDR1 is SGHNT and CDR2 is YENEEA. This CDR3 has 13 amino acids. Trimming stripped 5 bases from V and 1 base from J, with 8 bases between. The CDR3 loop is CASSPAPNTEAFF. The CDR3 nucleotides read TGTGCCAGCAGCCCGGCGCCGAACACTGAAGCTTTCTTT.

The rearrangement joins TRBV20-1 to TRBJ2-3; 11 bases map to TRBD2. In germline, CDR1 is DFQATT, CDR2 SNEGSKA (reference sequence). The CDR3 has 13 amino acids. V trimming: 3 bases; J trimming: 7 bases; junction bases outside the gene matches: 3. The DNA of the CDR3 is TGCAGTGCTAGTAGCGGGGGGGCGAATACGCAGTATTTT. Residues: CSASSGGANTQYF.

The V gene is TRBV5-1, the J gene TRBJ1-2; a weak D match, TRBD1 (5 bases). Per germline, CDR1 SGHRS and CDR2 YFSETQ. There are 15 residues in the CDR3. V lost 0 bases and J 7 bases, leaving 16 bases between the germline ends. CDR3 sequence: CASSLASGGTGGYTF. The CDR3 nucleotides are TGCGCCAGCAGCTTGGCCTCGGGCGGGACGGGTGGCTACACCTTC.

The rearrangement joins TRBV11-2 to TRBJ2-3; D is ambiguous. V gave up 1 base and J gave up 4 bases, with 6 bases separating them. The CDR3 is 13 residues long. CDR1 and CDR2 (germline): SGHAT, FQNNGV. This CDR3 reads CASSLGPSDTQYF. As DNA, the CDR3 is TGTGCCAGCAGCTTAGGTCCGTCAGATACGCAGTATTTT.

The sample holds one count of this clone. The V call is TRBV6-2 or TRBV6-3, the J call TRBJ2-1; D is ambiguous. Germline CDR1 and CDR2: MNHEY and SVGEGT. V was pared by 0 bases and J by 6 bases, with 12 bases between. This CDR3 is 15 amino acids long. The CDR3 is CASSYSGEPANEQFF. CDR3 nucleotide sequence: TGTGCCAGCAGTTACTCTGGGGAACCGGCCAATGAGCAGTTCTTC.

This clone was picked up a small number of times. The gene calls are TRBV6-5 and TRBJ1-2; TRBD1 agrees at 7 bases. V gave up 4 bases and J gave up 4 bases; unmatched junction bases: 9. The CDR3 totals 15 residues. Germline V lookup: CDR1 MNHEY, CDR2 SVGAGI. The CDR3 region has the DNA TGTGCCAGCAGTTTAACAGGGGCAACAATCTATGGCTACACCTTC. Its protein product is CASSLTGATIYGYTF.

The V call is TRBV24-1, the J call TRBJ2-5; TRBD1 matches at 12 bases. The CDR3 is 17 amino acids. The junction had 11 bases not matched to a gene; V was cut back by 5 bases and J by 5 bases. Germline loops: CDR1 KGHDR, CDR2 SFDVKD. The CDR3 nucleotides are TGTGCCACCAGTGGTCACCGGGACAGGGGGCGTGAGGAGACCCAGTACTTC. Translated, it gives CATSGHRDRGREETQYF.

The genes are TRBV27 and TRBJ2-7; D is ambiguous. Germline values: CDR1 MNHEY, CDR2 SMNVEV (reference sequence). The CDR3 is 17 amino acids. V lost 3 bases and J 6 bases, leaving 24 bases between the germline ends. The CDR3 spells CASSFSRAADPACEQYF. CDR3 nucleotides: TGTGCCAGCAGTTTTAGTAGGGCCGCCGACCCTGCATGCGAGCAGTACTTC.

The chain recombines TRBV10-3 with TRBJ2-5, with TRBD2 matching over 9 bases. Trimming took 10 bases from V and 2 from J; bases not matched to a gene: 11. The CDR3 runs 15 residues. Germline V lookup: CDR1 ENHRY, CDR2 SYGVKD. The CDR3 protein is CASGTGTSRQETQYF. In nucleotides, the CDR3 is TGTGCCAGCGGAACCGGGACTAGCCGACAAGAGACCCAGTACTTC.

The J gene is TRBJ2-7, the V gene TRBV28, with D hard to call. The V gene lost 6 bases and the J gene lost 5 bases, with 14 bases spanning the gap. The V gene's germline CDR1 is MDHEN and CDR2 SYDVKM. The CDR3 length is 13 residues. CDR3 in amino acids: CASRRFSRDEQYF. The CDR3 region has the DNA TGTGCCAGCAGGCGATTCAGTAGGGACGAGCAGTACTTC.

This clone was detected a few times. CDR3 region: CASSQLSSGGGGELFF. The CDR3 DNA reads TGTGCCAGCAGCCAGTTATCCTCCGGGGGTGGCGGGGAGCTGTTTTTT. The V call is TRBV7-2, the J call TRBJ2-2, with a tentative D call TRBD2 (6 bases). Trimming removed 5 bases from V and 7 bases from J, with 20 bases in between. CDR1 and CDR2 from the germline V gene are SGHTA and FQGNSA. The CDR3 is made up of 16 amino acids. The full variable domain, completed using reference TRBV7-2 and TRBJ2-2, is GAGVSQSPSNKVTEKGKDVELRCDPISGHTALYWYRQSLGQGLEFLIYFQGNSAPDKSGLPSDRFSAERTGGSVSTLTIQRTQQEDSAVYLCASSQLSSGGGGELFFGEGSRLTVL.

The V gene is TRBV28, the J gene TRBJ2-7; D is unresolved. Between the trimmed V and J ends, which lost 5 bases and 0 bases, there was a span of 11 bases. The CDR3 sequence is 14 residues long. Germline loops: CDR1 MDHEN, CDR2 SYDVKM. The CDR3 nucleotides read TGTGCCAGCAGTATCCCAGCAAACTCCTACGAGCAGTACTTC. Protein sequence: CASSIPANSYEQYF.

This clone occurred a few times. The chain carries TRBV5-1 and TRBJ2-1; the D gene could be TRBD1 or TRBD2 (5 bases each). Trimming took off 4 bases at V and 3 bases at J, with 11 bases between the two ends. Germline V CDR1 and CDR2: SGHRS, YFSETQ. The CDR3 loop spans 14 amino acids. CDR3 in amino acids: CASSPGTDYNEQFF. DNA of the CDR3: TGCGCCAGCAGCCCCGGGACGGACTACAATGAGCAGTTCTTC.

V is TRBV30 and J is TRBJ1-6; 7 nucleotides agree with TRBD1. Per germline, CDR1 GTSNPN and CDR2 SVGIG (reference sequence). This CDR3 comprises 12 residues. Trimming took 6 bases from V and 6 from J; bases not matched to a gene: 2. The CDR3, as DNA: TGTGCCTGCGGGACAGTTAATTCACCCCTCCACTTT. Protein: CACGTVNSPLHF. The full variable domain, rest sourced from reference TRBV30 and TRBJ1-6, is SQTIHQWPATLVQPVGSPLSLECTVEGTSNPNLYWYRQAAGRGLQLLFYSVGIGQISSEVPQNLSASRPQDRQFILSSKKLLLSDSGFYLCACGTVNSPLHFGNGTRLTVT.

The chain uses TRBV30 and TRBJ1-5; maybe TRBD1 (5 bases). V lost 3 bases to trimming and J lost 2 bases, with 11 bases between them. This CDR3 is 14 amino acids long. Germline CDR1 is GTSNPN and CDR2 is SVGIG (reference sequence). CDR3 bases: TGTGCCTGGAGGCAGGGAGAAGGCAATCAGCCCCAGCATTTT. This gives the protein CAWRQGEGNQPQHF. The full variable domain, completed using reference TRBV30 and TRBJ1-5, is SQTIHQWPATLVQPVGSPLSLECTVEGTSNPNLYWYRQAAGRGLQLLFYSVGIGQISSEVPQNLSASRPQDRQFILSSKKLLLSDSGFYLCAWRQGEGNQPQHFGDGTRLSIL.

This rearrangement joins TRBV7-2 to TRBJ2-3; unclear D gene. CDR1 is SGHTA, CDR2 FQGNSA, per germline. V was trimmed by 0 bases and J by 3 bases, leaving 7 bases between them. The CDR3 covers 14 residues. The CDR3 spells CASSLAGATDTQYF. CDR3 nucleotides: TGTGCCAGCAGCTTAGCAGGTGCAACAGATACGCAGTATTTT.

This clone showed up just a few times. One end of the junction fails to match germline, which may point to a read error. The J gene is TRBJ2-5, the V gene TRBV7-7; no firm D call. Germline lookup yields CDR1 SSHAT and CDR2 FNYEAQ (reference sequence). The CDR3 contains 14 residues. The CDR3 DNA is TGTGCTAGCAGCCAAGTGGGCGGCCAAGAGACCCAGTACTTC. The encoded protein is CASSQVGGQETQYF.

The rearrangement links TRBV7-2 to TRBJ2-2; D is possibly TRBD1 or TRBD2 (6 bases each). The V gene's germline CDR1 is SGHTA and CDR2 FQGNSA. The CDR3 runs 13 residues. Deletions cut 5 bases from V and 7 bases from J, with 11 bases between. Here the CDR3 reads CASSLGGGGELFF. The CDR3 DNA reads as TGTGCCAGCAGCCTTGGAGGGGGCGGGGAGCTGTTTTTT. The full variable domain, with the rest looked up from reference TRBV7-2 and TRBJ2-2, is GAGVSQSPSNKVTEKGKDVELRCDPISGHTALYWYRQSLGQGLEFLIYFQGNSAPDKSGLPSDRFSAERTGGSVSTLTIQRTQQEDSAVYLCASSLGGGGELFFGEGSRLTVL.

This clone has only one observation. The germline gene is not matched at one end of the junction; a read error may be the cause. The chain employs TRBV20-1 and TRBJ2-7; 9 nucleotides agree with TRBD1. Germline V gene lookup returns CDR1 DFQATT and CDR2 SNEGSKA (reference sequence). This CDR3 has 11 amino acids. DNA of the CDR3: TGCAGTGCTAGAGGGGGACAGGGCAATTTCTTC. Its protein product is CSARGGQGNFF.

In this sample, this clone turned up a few times. The chain uses TRBV6-1 and TRBJ2-1, with TRBD1 identical over 8 bases. Germline V lookup: CDR1 MNHNS, CDR2 SASEGT. This CDR3 comprises 16 residues. The J segment lost 5 bases and the V segment lost 3 bases, leaving 9 bases of the junction unmatched. The CDR3 region is CASSDPGGPFDNEQFF. The CDR3 nucleotides are TGTGCCAGCAGTGATCCAGGGGGCCCGTTTGACAATGAGCAGTTCTTC.

The chain combines TRBV30 with TRBJ1-6, with D uncertain. Germline CDR1 GTSNPN, CDR2 SVGIG (reference sequence). The CDR3 has 16 amino acids. V was cut by 3 bases and J by 0 bases, with 12 bases left in between. The DNA for the CDR3 is TGTGCCTGGAGATCAACAGCGAGCTCCTATAATTCACCCCTCCACTTT. It specifies CAWRSTASSYNSPLHF.

The chain joins TRBV7-9 to TRBJ2-5, with 8 bases aligning to TRBD1. The CDR3 is 16 residues long. V lost 5 bases and J lost 4; bases outside the gene matches: 12. The germline gives CDR1 SEHNR, CDR2 FQNEAQ (reference sequence). The CDR3 reads CASSPEPGGLLETQYF. DNA of the CDR3: TGTGCCAGCAGCCCGGAGCCAGGGGGCCTGTTAGAGACCCAGTACTTC.

The rearrangement links TRBV19 to TRBJ1-1; D gene unclear. Germline V gene data show CDR1 as LNHDA and CDR2 as SQIVND (reference sequence). CDR3 size: 13 residues. The ends were cut back, 6 bases at V and 3 bases at J, with 11 bases in the middle. The CDR3 nucleotides are TGTGCCAGTAGCCGCAGAGAGGACACTGAAGCTTTCTTT. Amino acids: CASSRREDTEAFF.

The chain has TRBV10-3 and TRBJ2-1; D is possibly TRBD1 (6 bases). The V end lost 6 bases, the J end lost 0 bases, and 12 bases lay between the germline ends. CDR1 and CDR2 (germline): ENHRY, SYGVKD. The CDR3 runs 15 residues. CDR3 nucleotide sequence: TGTGCCATCAGCTCCGGGACACCCTCCTACAATGAGCAGTTCTTC. This encodes CAISSGTPSYNEQFF.

The V call is TRBV29-1, the J call TRBJ2-7; D might be TRBD1 (6 bases). The CDR3 covers 18 residues. V gave up 0 bases and J gave up 4 bases, with 25 bases separating them. Germline V gene data show CDR1 as SQVTM and CDR2 as ANQGSEA. The chain's CDR3 is CSVEDLDSGKDATYEQYF. The CDR3 bases are TGCAGCGTTGAAGATCTGGACAGTGGGAAGGACGCGACTTACGAGCAGTACTTC.